Each of the 8 T cell receptor beta chains below was sequenced from the same sample in a study of T cells in Graves' hyperthyroidism and ophthalmopathy. From RNA transcripts, TCR beta CDR3 regions were amplified. With the HTBI primer set, the TCR CDR3 went through a first round of RT-PCR. TCRdb reprocessed the multiplex PCR reads with MiXCR, giving one entry per CDR3 protein. The table includes roughly 100,000 distinct CDR3 sequences, around 37% detected once. The sequenced material came from peripheral blood or thyroid tissue (not recorded which). These receptors were taken from a woman between 25 and 40 years old with Graves' hyperthyroidism.

This chain uses TRBV24-1 with TRBJ2-2; 9 nucleotides line up with TRBD2. The ends lost 6 bases at V and 2 bases at J; junction bases unmatched: 12. Germline V gene lookup returns CDR1 KGHDR and CDR2 SFDVKD. The CDR3 totals 18 residues. CDR3 region: CATSPTGSSGTNTGELFF. In DNA form, the CDR3 reads TGTGCCACCAGTCCGACAGGGTCTAGCGGGACCAACACCGGGGAGCTGTTTTTT.

This clonotype was counted ten times or more. The chain couples TRBV20-1 to TRBJ1-2; the match to TRBD1 covers 9 bases. Trimming removed 6 bases from V and 2 bases from J; junction bases left unmatched: 13. Germline V lookup: CDR1 DFQATT, CDR2 SNEGSKA (reference sequence). The CDR3 sequence is 16 residues long. CDR3 DNA sequence: TGCAGTGCCCTGGGGGACAGGGTTTTTAGAAACTATGGCTACACCTTC. Its protein is CSALGDRVFRNYGYTF.

V usage is TRBV20-1 and J usage is TRBJ2-5; the D is unclear. This CDR3 comprises 10 residues. From germline, CDR1 is DFQATT and CDR2 SNEGSKA (reference sequence). Trimming took 2 bases from V and 5 from J, leaving 3 bases between them. CDR3 DNA: TGCAGTGCTAGAAACGAGACCCAGTACTTC. Translated: CSARNETQYF.

This chain joins TRBV28 and TRBJ1-2, with 7 positions matching TRBD1. The CDR3 is 15 amino acids. Germline values: CDR1 MDHEN, CDR2 SYDVKM. Trimming took 6 bases from V and 5 from J; bases not matched to a gene: 12. The CDR3 nucleotides read TGTGCCAGCAGCCCCAGCCTAGACAGGGTTTATGGCTACACCTTC. Translation: CASSPSLDRVYGYTF.

This clonotype came up a few times. The chain joins TRBV27 to TRBJ1-5, with D unclear. This CDR3 is 13 amino acids long. V shed 5 bases and J shed 9 bases, with 14 bases lying between them. In germline, CDR1 is MNHEY, CDR2 SMNVEV (reference sequence). Written as DNA, the CDR3 is TGTGCCAGCAGTGTACAGAGGCGTAGGCCCCAGCATTTT. Protein: CASSVQRRRPQHF.

This clonotype was detected a few times. The gene calls are TRBV15 and TRBJ2-5; 7 bases match TRBD1. CDR1 LNHNV and CDR2 YYDKDF come from the germline V gene (reference sequence). This CDR3 is built from 14 residues. J was trimmed by 0 bases and V by 3 bases; bases with no gene match: 1. The CDR3 DNA is TGTGCCACCAGCAGGACAGGGAACCAAGAGACCCAGTACTTC. This codes for CATSRTGNQETQYF.

J is TRBJ1-2 and V is TRBV15; tentative D call: TRBD1 (5 bases). This CDR3 has 14 residues. Germline values: CDR1 LNHNV, CDR2 YYDKDF (reference sequence). With 0 bases removed from V and 5 bases from J, the gap between germline ends came to 10 bases. CDR3 in DNA: TGTGCCACCAGCAGAGATCGGAGGGGTTATGGCTACACCTTC. The encoded protein is CATSRDRRGYGYTF.

The chain combines TRBV10-3 with TRBJ2-7; TRBD2 matches at 11 bases. V dropped 10 bases and J dropped 4; count of bases not matched to a gene: 9. The CDR3 contains 14 residues. Germline V gene data show CDR1 as ENHRY and CDR2 as SYGVKD. CDR3 loop: CATLDGTSGYEQYF. The CDR3, as DNA: TGTGCCACCCTGGATGGGACTAGCGGTTACGAGCAGTACTTC.